This is a list of T cell receptor beta chains from one sample in a study of T cells in Graves' hyperthyroidism and ophthalmopathy. MiXCR, run by TCRdb on the multiplex PCR reads, gives a single entry per CDR3 protein. The sample lists about 400,000 distinct CDR3 sequences, more than 13% occurring once. What was sequenced was blood. The source is a man aged 45 to 65 with Graves' ophthalmopathy. Both conserved end residues are part of each CDR3. Fields, in order: D gene, clone size, J gene, V gene, CDR3 length, CDR3 DNA, CDR3 protein. A D gene is named only where the DNA matches it firmly. Clone size is stated in some rows and not others, as once, few, many or a class when expanded.

D gene: .
clone size: .
J gene: TRBJ2-2
V gene: TRBV5-4
CDR3 length: 14
CDR3 DNA: TGTGCCAGCAGCTTGAGGGCCCTCGCCGGGGAGCTGTTTTTT
CDR3 protein: CASSLRALAGELFF

D gene: .
clone size: .
J gene: TRBJ1-5
V gene: TRBV19
CDR3 length: 14
CDR3 DNA: TGTGCCAGTAGATCGTTAGACGGAAGCAAGGCCCAGCATTTT
CDR3 protein: CASRSLDGSKAQHF

D gene: TRBD1
clone size: few
J gene: TRBJ2-1
V gene: TRBV6-5
CDR3 length: 14
CDR3 DNA: TGTGCCAGCAGTTACCGGACAGGGTACAATGAGCAGTTCTTC
CDR3 protein: CASSYRTGYNEQFF

D gene: TRBD1
clone size: many
J gene: TRBJ2-2
V gene: TRBV24-1
CDR3 length: 16
CDR3 DNA: TGTGCCACCAGTGATACCGGGACAGGGGATTCACGGGAGCTGTTTTTT
CDR3 protein: CATSDTGTGDSRELFF

D gene: .
clone size: many
J gene: TRBJ2-3
V gene: TRBV3-1
CDR3 length: 12
CDR3 DNA: TGTGCCAGCAGTCCCCGGTCAGATACGCAGTATTTT
CDR3 protein: CASSPRSDTQYF

D gene: TRBD1
clone size: .
J gene: TRBJ1-4
V gene: TRBV7-9
CDR3 length: 14
CDR3 DNA: TGTGCCAGCAGCGAGACAGGGCCTAATGAAAAACTGTTTTTT
CDR3 protein: CASSETGPNEKLFF

D gene: .
clone size: many
J gene: TRBJ2-5
V gene: TRBV11-2
CDR3 length: 15
CDR3 DNA: TGTGCCAGCAGCTTGATGGCAGCCAACCAAGAGACCCAGTACTTC
CDR3 protein: CASSLMAANQETQYF

D gene: .
clone size: few
J gene: TRBJ1-1
V gene: TRBV3-1
CDR3 length: 16
CDR3 DNA: TGTGCCAGCAGCCAAGATCAGGGTGCGGGGTCGACTGAAGCTTTCTTT
CDR3 protein: CASSQDQGAGSTEAFF

D gene: TRBD2
clone size: many
J gene: TRBJ2-2
V gene: TRBV2
CDR3 length: 15
CDR3 DNA: TGTGCCAGTAACCGGGACTACCGAAACACCGGGGAGCTGTTTTTT
CDR3 protein: CASNRDYRNTGELFF

D gene: TRBD2
clone size: .
J gene: TRBJ2-2
V gene: TRBV12-3/TRBV12-4
CDR3 length: 17
CDR3 DNA: TGTGCCAGCAGTCCCCGTAGTGTAGCGGGAATGACCGGGGAGCTGTTTTTT
CDR3 protein: CASSPRSVAGMTGELFF

D gene: .
clone size: .
J gene: TRBJ1-2
V gene: TRBV6-1
CDR3 length: 15
CDR3 DNA: TGTGCCAGCAGTGAAGCTGGCGGGACTAACTATGGCTACACCTTC
CDR3 protein: CASSEAGGTNYGYTF

D gene: .
clone size: .
J gene: TRBJ2-3
V gene: TRBV6-5
CDR3 length: 16
CDR3 DNA: TGTGCCAGCAGTTACTCGGCGCCAGCCCGCGAGGATACGCAGTATTTT
CDR3 protein: CASSYSAPAREDTQYF

D gene: .
clone size: .
J gene: TRBJ1-3
V gene: TRBV5-1
CDR3 length: 15
CDR3 DNA: TGCGCCAGCCGCCCAGGAAGGGAGGAAAAAAACACCATATATTTT
CDR3 protein: CASRPGREEKNTIYF

D gene: TRBD1
clone size: many
J gene: TRBJ1-5
V gene: TRBV19
CDR3 length: 16
CDR3 DNA: TGTGCCAGTAGTACGGGACAGGGGGCGAGCAATCAGCCCCAGCATTTT
CDR3 protein: CASSTGQGASNQPQHF

D gene: .
clone size: few
J gene: TRBJ1-2
V gene: TRBV29-1
CDR3 length: 13
CDR3 DNA: TGCAGCGTTGAAAGCGGACGGGCGTATGGCTACACCTTC
CDR3 protein: CSVESGRAYGYTF

D gene: .
clone size: few
J gene: TRBJ2-1
V gene: TRBV12-3/TRBV12-4
CDR3 length: 14
CDR3 DNA: TGTGCCAGCAGGGGGCTGCCTGCGGGCAATGAGCAGTTCTTC
CDR3 protein: CASRGLPAGNEQFF

D gene: .
clone size: many
J gene: TRBJ2-1
V gene: TRBV29-1
CDR3 length: 13
CDR3 DNA: TGCAGCGTTGACGTGCGAAACTACAATGAGCAGTTCTTC
CDR3 protein: CSVDVRNYNEQFF

D gene: TRBD1
clone size: many
J gene: TRBJ2-7
V gene: TRBV11-1
CDR3 length: 16
CDR3 DNA: TGTGCCAGCAGCTTCAAGAGGGGGCAAGGGGCCTACGAGCAGTACTTC
CDR3 protein: CASSFKRGQGAYEQYF

D gene: TRBD2
clone size: .
J gene: TRBJ2-5
V gene: TRBV5-4
CDR3 length: 17
CDR3 DNA: TGTGCCAGCAGCTTGGTTGGTAGCGGGAATCTCCAAGAGACCCAGTACTTC
CDR3 protein: CASSLVGSGNLQETQYF

D gene: TRBD1
clone size: .
J gene: TRBJ2-6
V gene: TRBV2
CDR3 length: 17
CDR3 DNA: TGTGCCAGCAGTGAGACAGGGGGATTTAGTGGGGCCAACGTCCTGACTTTC
CDR3 protein: CASSETGGFSGANVLTF

D gene: TRBD2
clone size: many
J gene: TRBJ2-3
V gene: TRBV5-6
CDR3 length: 19
CDR3 DNA: TGTGCCAGCAGCCCATACTTGAGCGGGGCTACCGGGGACACAGATACGCAGTATTTT
CDR3 protein: CASSPYLSGATGDTDTQYF

D gene: .
clone size: many
J gene: TRBJ2-1
V gene: TRBV3-1
CDR3 length: 13
CDR3 DNA: TGTGCCAGCAGCCTAGAGTACACCGGTGAGCAGTTCTTC
CDR3 protein: CASSLEYTGEQFF

D gene: .
clone size: .
J gene: TRBJ2-5
V gene: TRBV4-2
CDR3 length: 14
CDR3 DNA: TGTGCCAGCAGTCCCGGCCCGGGAGAAGAGACCCAGTACTTC
CDR3 protein: CASSPGPGEETQYF

D gene: .
clone size: few
J gene: TRBJ2-4
V gene: TRBV20-1
CDR3 length: 14
CDR3 DNA: TGCAGTGCTAGAAGCAGCGGTTCGGCAAACATTCAGTACTTC
CDR3 protein: CSARSSGSANIQYF

D gene: .
clone size: many
J gene: TRBJ2-1
V gene: TRBV18
CDR3 length: 13
CDR3 DNA: TGTGCCAGCTCACCGGCTAGTAGGGATGAGCAGTTCTTC
CDR3 protein: CASSPASRDEQFF

D gene: .
clone size: many
J gene: TRBJ1-2
V gene: TRBV20-1
CDR3 length: 13
CDR3 DNA: TGCAGTGCTAGAGACAGGGTGGGATCCGGCTACACCTTC
CDR3 protein: CSARDRVGSGYTF

D gene: .
clone size: .
J gene: TRBJ1-2
V gene: TRBV27
CDR3 length: 13
CDR3 DNA: TGTGCCAGCAGTTTTGGGCAGGCCTATGGCTACACCTTC
CDR3 protein: CASSFGQAYGYTF

D gene: .
clone size: .
J gene: TRBJ1-1
V gene: TRBV19
CDR3 length: 15
CDR3 DNA: TGTGCCAGTAGTATCCGACCGGGGGGGAACACTGAAGCTTTCTTT
CDR3 protein: CASSIRPGGNTEAFF

D gene: .
clone size: .
J gene: TRBJ1-5
V gene: TRBV19
CDR3 length: 14
CDR3 DNA: TGTGCCAGTAGAACGGTCGGGGGCAATCAGCCCCAGCATTTT
CDR3 protein: CASRTVGGNQPQHF

D gene: TRBD1
clone size: many
J gene: TRBJ1-1
V gene: TRBV20-1
CDR3 length: 14
CDR3 DNA: TGCAGTGCCTCTGGACAGGAAATGAACACTGAAGCTTTCTTT
CDR3 protein: CSASGQEMNTEAFF

D gene: TRBD1
clone size: many
J gene: TRBJ2-1
V gene: TRBV27
CDR3 length: 17
CDR3 DNA: TGTGCCAGCAGTTCCAGGACAGGGCGCGCCGCTAAGAATGAGCAGTTCTTC
CDR3 protein: CASSSRTGRAAKNEQFF

D gene: TRBD2
clone size: .
J gene: TRBJ2-5
V gene: TRBV7-9
CDR3 length: 15
CDR3 DNA: TGTGCCAGCAGTCGGACTAGCGGGAGAGGTGGGACCCAGTACTTC
CDR3 protein: CASSRTSGRGGTQYF

D gene: .
clone size: many
J gene: TRBJ2-3
V gene: TRBV5-8
CDR3 length: 15
CDR3 DNA: TGTGCCAGCAGCTTACTGGCGGCAGAAACAGATACGCAGTATTTT
CDR3 protein: CASSLLAAETDTQYF

D gene: .
clone size: many
J gene: TRBJ1-5
V gene: TRBV9
CDR3 length: 13
CDR3 DNA: TGTGCCAGCAGCGTAGCCCCCAATCAGCCCCAGCATTTT
CDR3 protein: CASSVAPNQPQHF

D gene: .
clone size: .
J gene: TRBJ2-3
V gene: TRBV7-2
CDR3 length: 14
CDR3 DNA: TGTGCCAGCAGCTTTTGGGGGCTTCGGGATACGCAGTATTTT
CDR3 protein: CASSFWGLRDTQYF

D gene: TRBD2
clone size: many
J gene: TRBJ2-3
V gene: TRBV5-5
CDR3 length: 17
CDR3 DNA: TGTGCCAGCAGCTTGCTAGCGGGAGGGCCGGTCACAGATACGCAGTATTTT
CDR3 protein: CASSLLAGGPVTDTQYF

D gene: .
clone size: once
J gene: TRBJ1-5
V gene: TRBV6-1
CDR3 length: 15
CDR3 DNA: TGTGCCAGCAGGTCCAGGTGGGGGTCGAATCAGCCCCAGCATTTT
CDR3 protein: CASRSRWGSNQPQHF

D gene: .
clone size: many
J gene: TRBJ2-7
V gene: TRBV2
CDR3 length: 15
CDR3 DNA: TGTGCCAGCAGTGATTCGGCCCCGGAATCCTACGAGCAGTACTTC
CDR3 protein: CASSDSAPESYEQYF

D gene: .
clone size: .
J gene: TRBJ2-7
V gene: TRBV4-2
CDR3 length: 15
CDR3 DNA: TGTGCCAGCAGCCAATCTACAGGTTTACTCTACGAGCAGTACTTC
CDR3 protein: CASSQSTGLLYEQYF

D gene: TRBD2
clone size: many
J gene: TRBJ2-4
V gene: TRBV4-1
CDR3 length: 15
CDR3 DNA: TGCGCCAGCAGCCAAGATCCTAGCGGGAGCAACATTCAGTACTTC
CDR3 protein: CASSQDPSGSNIQYF

D gene: .
clone size: .
J gene: TRBJ2-1
V gene: TRBV7-8
CDR3 length: 15
CDR3 DNA: TGTGCCAGCAGCGAACAGGGACTTATGGGGAATGAGCAGTTCTTC
CDR3 protein: CASSEQGLMGNEQFF

D gene: .
clone size: .
J gene: TRBJ2-2
V gene: TRBV19
CDR3 length: 16
CDR3 DNA: TGTGCCAATAGTTCAGGTGGGGGTTCCGGCCCCGGGGAGCTGTTTTTT
CDR3 protein: CANSSGGGSGPGELFF

D gene: TRBD1
clone size: few
J gene: TRBJ1-2
V gene: TRBV25-1
CDR3 length: 14
CDR3 DNA: TGTGCCAGCAGTGGGACAGGCTGGGACTATGGCTACACCTTC
CDR3 protein: CASSGTGWDYGYTF

D gene: .
clone size: many
J gene: TRBJ2-1
V gene: TRBV7-8
CDR3 length: 16
CDR3 DNA: TGTGCCAGCAGCTTAGCCAACCTCTCGCTGTACAATGAGCAGTTCTTC
CDR3 protein: CASSLANLSLYNEQFF

D gene: .
clone size: many
J gene: TRBJ2-3
V gene: TRBV7-9
CDR3 length: 12
CDR3 DNA: TGTGCCAGCAGCCCCCTAAGGGATACGCAGTATTTT
CDR3 protein: CASSPLRDTQYF

D gene: TRBD1
clone size: few
J gene: TRBJ2-7
V gene: TRBV6-1
CDR3 length: 14
CDR3 DNA: TGTGCCAGCACTGGACAGGGTAGGAACTACGAGCAGTACTTC
CDR3 protein: CASTGQGRNYEQYF

D gene: .
clone size: many
J gene: TRBJ1-1
V gene: TRBV5-1
CDR3 length: 15
CDR3 DNA: TGCGCCAGCAGCTTGGAGAGGGTGATAAACTCTGAAGCTTTCTTT
CDR3 protein: CASSLERVINSEAFF

D gene: TRBD1
clone size: few
J gene: TRBJ2-4
V gene: TRBV27
CDR3 length: 14
CDR3 DNA: TGTGCCAGCGGAATGCGGCAGGGGGCTAACATTCAGTACTTC
CDR3 protein: CASGMRQGANIQYF